The next 12 T cell receptor beta chains were all read from a single sample in a study of blood T cell repertoires in COVID-19. The repertoire was sequenced with immunoSEQ multiplex PCR; TCRdb's copy has only in-frame clones and lacks some. The profile shows fewer than 110,000 clones, approximately 88% of them singletons. Sequencing used peripheral blood. The receptors here all came from a human donor in a cohort sampled during active COVID-19.

The chain is built from TRBV9 and TRBJ1-1, with unresolved D. Looked up from germline, CDR1 is SGDLS and CDR2 is YYNGEE. Trimming stripped 0 bases from V and 5 bases from J, with 17 bases between. The CDR3 is 16 residues long. This CDR3 is CASSVGFGEIWTEAFF. The CDR3 nucleotides are TGTGCCAGCAGCGTAGGTTTCGGGGAGATTTGGACTGAAGCTTTCTTT.

The rearrangement links TRBV20-1 to TRBJ1-6, with TRBD1 as a possible D gene (6 bases). The ends were cut back, 3 bases at V and 7 bases at J, with 13 bases in the middle. Germline CDR1 is DFQATT and CDR2 is SNEGSKA (reference sequence). The CDR3 is 14 amino acids. CDR3 region: CSASWGQENSPLHF. The CDR3 DNA reads TGCAGTGCTAGTTGGGGGCAGGAGAATTCACCCCTCCACTTT.

Written as DNA, the CDR3 is TGTGCCAGCAGCCTCTCTGGGGCCAACGTCCTGACTTTC. Translating gives CASSLSGANVLTF. The genes are TRBV11-3 and TRBJ2-6, with D unresolved. This CDR3 spans 13 amino acids. Per germline, CDR1 SGHNT and CDR2 YENEEA. Trimming took 5 bases from V and 0 from J, leaving 2 bases between them.

The rearrangement uses TRBV7-8 and TRBJ2-1; 14 nucleotides align to TRBD2. The CDR3 has 20 residues. V trimming: 4 bases; J trimming: 0 bases; junction bases outside the gene matches: 11. Germline CDR1 is SGHVS and CDR2 is FQNEAQ. The CDR3, as DNA: TGTGCCAGCAGCTCCAGACTAGCGGGAGGGATAATGAGCTCCTACAATGAGCAGTTCTTC. Its translation is CASSSRLAGGIMSSYNEQFF. The variable domain in full, with the rest retrieved from reference TRBV7-8 and TRBJ2-1, is GAGVSQSPRYKVAKRGQDVALRCDPISGHVSLFWYQQALGQGPEFLTYFQNEAQLDKSGLPSDRFFAERPEGSVSTLKIQRTQQEDSAVYLCASSSRLAGGIMSSYNEQFFGPGTRLTVL.

V gene TRBV3-1 (or the pseudogene TRBV3-2) combines with J gene TRBJ2-1; 15 bases agree with TRBD2. V lost 4 bases, J lost 4 bases, and 8 bases stayed unmatched. Per the germline V gene, CDR1 is LGHDT and CDR2 is YNNKEL (reference sequence). The CDR3 runs to 18 residues. The CDR3 is CASSPWTSGRAGYNEQFF. The CDR3 DNA reads as TGTGCCAGCAGCCCATGGACTAGCGGGAGGGCCGGTTACAATGAGCAGTTCTTC.

In regard to this clone: Germline and junction disagree at one end, which may indicate a read error. The chain links TRBV28 to TRBJ2-1; D may be TRBD2 (6 bases). Germline CDR1 and CDR2: MDHEN and SYDVKM. The CDR3 consists of 15 residues. This chain's CDR3 is CASSLYRDSDNEQFF. The DNA of the CDR3 is TGTGCCAGCAGTTTATACCGGGACTCCGACAATGAGCAGTTCTTC.

The CDR3 sequence is CASSLAGGREQYF. The CDR3 region has the DNA TGTGCCAGCAGCTTGGCGGGAGGGCGTGAGCAGTACTTC. V and J are TRBV5-6 and TRBJ2-7; 8 bases are a match to TRBD2. Per the germline V gene, CDR1 is SGHDT and CDR2 is YYEEEE. The CDR3 is 13 amino acids. V trimming: 0 bases; J trimming: 7 bases; junction bases outside the gene matches: 3.

This clone came up a few times. The chain combines TRBV12-1 with TRBJ2-7; the table assigns TRBD2, which was not confirmed against the DNA. TRBV12-1 is designated a pseudogene. The CDR3 contains 15 residues. The CDR3 here is CASRGIGGVTYEQYF. For the CDR3, the DNA is TGTGCCAGCAGGGGTATTGGCGGGGTTACCTACGAGCAGTACTTC.

The chain recombines TRBV7-2 with TRBJ2-7; 9 nucleotides line up with TRBD1. CDR3 length: 15 residues. Unmatched junction bases numbered 9, after V lost 6 bases and J lost 3 bases. From germline, CDR1 is SGHTA and CDR2 FQGNSA. CDR3 sequence (DNA): TGTGCCAGCAGGAACCCGGGACAGGGTCGCTACGAGCAGTACTTC. This codes for CASRNPGQGRYEQYF.

The rearrangement uses TRBV18 and TRBJ1-1, with D unclear. V lost 2 bases to trimming and J lost 0 bases, with 7 bases between them. Germline values: CDR1 KGHSH, CDR2 LQKENI. CDR3 size: 14 residues. The DNA for the CDR3 is TGTGCCAGCTCACCAATGTCGGTGAACACTGAAGCTTTCTTT. Translation: CASSPMSVNTEAFF.

The rearrangement links TRBV3-1 (or the pseudogene TRBV3-2) to TRBJ1-5; 7 positions agree with TRBD1. The CDR3 runs 16 residues. V trimming: 5 bases; J trimming: 6 bases; junction bases outside the gene matches: 13. CDR1 LGHDT and CDR2 YNNKEL come from the germline V gene (reference sequence). In DNA, the CDR3 is TGTGCCAGCAGCAAAGGTACAGGGGAATGGGGTCAGCCCCAGCATTTT. Residues: CASSKGTGEWGQPQHF.

The chain has TRBV30 and TRBJ1-6; 10 positions agree with TRBD1. The J segment lost 7 bases and the V segment lost 4 bases, leaving 1 base of the junction unmatched. This CDR3 spans 13 amino acids. Germline CDR1 GTSNPN, CDR2 SVGIG (reference sequence). CDR3 sequence: CAWTGQGNSPLHF. CDR3 nucleotides: TGTGCCTGGACGGGACAGGGGAATTCACCCCTCCACTTT.